The 19 T cell receptor beta chains given below trace back to one sample, sequenced in a study of molecular identifiers for immune sequencing clone quantification. MiXCR was run by TCRdb on the PCR reads, yielding one entry per CDR3 protein. The table lists about half a million distinct CDR3 sequences, roughly a fifth of them singletons, with around 0.84% in the top ten. Material for sequencing was naive CD8+ T cells from blood, with Jurkat cell RNA spiked in. Documented subset: FACS-sorted CD8+CD4-CCR7+CD45RA+ naive T cells. The origin of the receptors is a human donor in good health. Some libraries in this study had Jurkat cell RNA spiked in.

Regarding this clonotype: The germline gene is not matched at one end of the junction; a read error may be the cause. The chain couples TRBV5-1 to TRBJ2-1; TRBD1 matches 10 bases. The CDR3 extends over 15 amino acids. The V gene's germline CDR1 is SGHRS and CDR2 YFSETQ. This CDR3 is CASSFTGTGAHEQLF. CDR3 nucleotides: TGCGCCAGCAGCTTTACCGGGACAGGGGCGCATGAGCAGCTCTTC.

Points on this clonotype: A clone one base away is much larger, so this may be a read error. The conserved closing phenylalanine or tryptophan is absent in this CDR3, likely reflecting a read error. The chain carries TRBV18 and TRBJ1-1; a weak D match, TRBD1 (6 bases). The CDR3 contains 13 residues. Germline V gene sequence: CDR1 KGHSH, CDR2 LQKENI. Trimming took 1 base from V and 6 from J, leaving 9 bases between them. The CDR3 is CASSPQGEAEAFL. For the CDR3, the DNA is TGTGCCAGCTCACCACAGGGGGAGGCTGAAGCTTTCCTT.

This clonotype appeared a few times. The chain employs TRBV19 and TRBJ2-2; D is uncertain. V gave up 1 base and J gave up 4 bases, with 7 bases separating them. The CDR3 totals 14 residues. Germline-derived CDR1 and CDR2 are LNHDA and SQIVND (reference sequence). In DNA form, the CDR3 reads TGTGCCAGTAGTATAGGAACCACCACCGGGGAGCTGTTTTTT. Its protein product is CASSIGTTTGELFF. The whole variable domain, remainder taken from reference TRBV19 and TRBJ2-2, is DGGITQSPKYLFRKEGQNVTLSCEQNLNHDAMYWYRQDPGQGLRLIYYSQIVNDFQKGDIAEGYSVSREKKESFPLTVTSAQKNPTAFYLCASSIGTTTGELFFGEGSRLTVL.

With respect to this clonotype: A much larger clone is a single base away; this may be a read error. This rearrangement joins TRBV4-3 to TRBJ1-6; D gene uncertain. The length of the CDR3 is 19 residues. Germline loops: CDR1 LGHNA, CDR2 YSLEER. V was clipped by 0 bases and J by 0 bases, with 15 bases between them. This CDR3 reads CASSQDRGPLGSYNSPLHF. In nucleotides, the CDR3 is TGCGCCAGCAGCCAAGACCGCGGACCGCTCGGCTCCTATAATTCACCCCTCCACTTT.

The chain couples TRBV7-8 to TRBJ2-7; 7 positions agree with TRBD1. Trimming removed 5 bases from V and 4 bases from J; junction bases left unmatched: 11. Germline V CDR1 and CDR2: SGHVS, FQNEAQ. The CDR3 contains 15 residues. CDR3 sequence (DNA): TGTGCCAGCAGCAACCGGGACAGCTCCTTTTACGAGCAGTACTTC. It encodes CASSNRDSSFYEQYF.

This clonotype was seen a handful of times. V is TRBV5-6 and J is TRBJ1-3; no clear D gene. This CDR3 has 14 amino acids. V gave up 2 bases and J gave up 0 bases, with 6 bases separating them. The germline gives CDR1 SGHDT, CDR2 YYEEEE. CDR3 sequence: CASSLQPSGNTIYF. The CDR3 nucleotides are TGTGCCAGCAGCTTACAACCCTCTGGAAACACCATATATTTT.

On this clonotype: Given a much more abundant clone one base away, this may be a read error. Since the CDR3 does not end with the conserved phenylalanine or tryptophan, this likely comes from a read error. V usage is TRBV20-1 and J usage is TRBJ2-3, with D unresolved. Trimming cost V 3 bases and J 0 bases, with 7 bases left between them. This CDR3 contains 13 residues. Germline V gene sequence: CDR1 DFQATT, CDR2 SNEGSKA (reference sequence). CDR3 loop: CSARGMSTDTQYL. The DNA of the CDR3 is TGCAGTGCTAGGGGGATGAGCACAGATACGCAGTATCTT.

This clonotype was seen many times. The genes are TRBV28 and TRBJ2-3; possibly TRBD1 for D (6 bases). This CDR3 has 14 residues. V was cut by 8 bases and J by 2 bases, with 14 bases left in between. The V gene's germline CDR1 is MDHEN and CDR2 SYDVKM. In nucleotides, the CDR3 is TGTGCCAGCGCCCTGACGGGACACACAGATACGCAGTATTTT. It codes for CASALTGHTDTQYF.

As concerns this clonotype: Given a much more abundant clone one base away, this may be a read error. The rearrangement joins TRBV27 to TRBJ2-7, with D maybe TRBD2 (5 bases). The germline gives CDR1 MNHEY, CDR2 SMNVEV (reference sequence). CDR3 length equals 14 residues. CDR3 protein: CASSPRAEGYKQYF. As DNA, the CDR3 is TGTGCCAGCAGCCCGAGGGCCGAAGGCTACAAGCAGTACTTC.

At least ten counts were recorded for this clonotype. The chain links TRBV12-5 to TRBJ2-3, with 10 bases lining up with TRBD2. The germline gives CDR1 LGHNT, CDR2 FRNRAP. The V gene end was trimmed by 0 bases and the J gene end by 13 bases; junction bases not matched to a gene: 13. This CDR3 comprises 16 residues. The CDR3 reads CASGLVVTSGNGGKYF. The CDR3 region has the DNA TGTGCTAGTGGTTTGGTCGTCACTAGCGGGAACGGAGGGAAGTATTTT.

This clonotype was recorded many times. This chain joins TRBV19 and TRBJ1-5; perhaps TRBD1 as D (6 bases). CDR3 length: 14 residues. V gave up 4 bases and J gave up 6 bases, with 13 bases separating them. CDR1 is LNHDA, CDR2 SQIVND, per germline (reference sequence). CDR3 bases: TGTGCCAGTAGTACAACAGGGTTAATTCAGCCCCAGCATTTT. Its protein is CASSTTGLIQPQHF.

This clonotype was observed a few times. The V call is TRBV29-1, the J call TRBJ2-3; D remains ambiguous. Germline CDR1 reads SQVTM; CDR2 reads ANQGSEA. V lost 0 bases to trimming and J lost 2 bases, with 9 bases between them. The CDR3 length is 14 residues. The CDR3 here is CSVEETPLTDTQYF. The CDR3 nucleotides are TGCAGCGTTGAAGAGACACCGCTCACAGATACGCAGTATTTT.

In this sample, this clonotype turned up a few times. This sequence joins TRBV9 and TRBJ2-5; D is undetermined. CDR1 is SGDLS and CDR2 is YYNGEE in the germline V gene. The CDR3 has 13 amino acids. With 2 bases removed from V and 5 bases from J, the gap between germline ends came to 10 bases. Here the CDR3 reads CASSVGRWETQYF. The CDR3 nucleotides are TGTGCCAGCAGCGTTGGGCGGTGGGAGACCCAGTACTTC. Looking up the rest from reference TRBV9 and TRBJ2-5 gives the full variable domain: DSGVTQTPKHLITATGQRVTLRCSPRSGDLSVYWYQQSLDQGLQFLIQYYNGEERAKGNILERFSAQQFPDLHSELNLSSLELGDSALYFCASSVGRWETQYFGPGTRLLVL.

For this clonotype: A much larger clone lies a single base off, so this may be a read error. The rearrangement joins TRBV4-3 to TRBJ1-2, with D unclear. This CDR3 is built from 15 residues. From germline, CDR1 is LGHNA and CDR2 YSLEER. Between the trimmed V and J ends, which lost 4 bases and 2 bases, there was a span of 14 bases. The CDR3 DNA is TGCGCCAGCAGCCGAGAGAAAGGAGTGAACTATGGCTACACCTTC. It codes for CASSREKGVNYGYTF.

Details on this clonotype: Just one base apart from a much larger clone, this may be a read error. The chain couples TRBV6-6 to TRBJ2-3, with TRBD1 matching 10 bases. Germline loops: CDR1 MNHNY, CDR2 SVGAGI (reference sequence). This CDR3 is 15 amino acids long. V shed 8 bases, J shed 6 bases, and the junction held 11 bases outside the gene matches. The CDR3 loop reads CASPSPGQGLDTQYF. CDR3 sequence (DNA): TGTGCCAGCCCCTCACCGGGACAGGGGCTGGATACGCAGTATTTT.

This clonotype was observed at least ten times. J is TRBJ1-5 and V is TRBV7-9; D gene uncertain. This CDR3 spans 15 amino acids. With 1 base removed from V and 3 bases from J, the gap between germline ends came to 10 bases. Germline-derived CDR1 and CDR2 are SEHNR and FQNEAQ (reference sequence). The CDR3 region has the DNA TGTGCCAGCAGCTTAGGGGGAGGTCCCAATCAGCCCCAGCATTTT. Protein product: CASSLGGGPNQPQHF.

The genes are TRBV27 and TRBJ2-7; 8 positions match TRBD2. J gave up 0 bases and V 2 bases, and 12 bases lay outside the gene matches. Looked up from germline, CDR1 is MNHEY and CDR2 is SMNVEV (reference sequence). CDR3 length: 18 residues. CDR3 in DNA: TGTGCCAGCAGTTTACTAGCGGGCCTAACCTCGAGCTCCTACGAGCAGTACTTC. Translated, it gives CASSLLAGLTSSSYEQYF.

The sample holds a few counts of this clonotype. CDR3 bases: TGTGCCAGCAGCTACGGACCGGGCAGGGGGACTGAAGCTTTCTTT. It translates to CASSYGPGRGTEAFF. The chain joins TRBV6-2 or TRBV6-3 to TRBJ1-1; 7 bases are shared with TRBD1. The germline CDR1 and CDR2 sequences are MNHEY and SVGEGT. The CDR3 runs to 15 residues. V trimming: 6 bases; J trimming: 5 bases; junction bases outside the gene matches: 12.

As regards this clonotype: Because it lacks the conserved phenylalanine or tryptophan at the end, this CDR3 is likely a read error. The chain links TRBV7-9 to TRBJ2-5; 9 positions agree with TRBD1. The CDR3 runs to 15 residues. Losses at the gene ends were 3 bases for V and 5 bases for J; bases not matched to a gene: 7. Germline-derived CDR1 and CDR2 are SEHNR and FQNEAQ (reference sequence). The CDR3 sequence is CASSLRTGEYETQYS. In nucleotides, the CDR3 is TGTGCCAGCAGCTTGCGGACAGGGGAGTACGAGACCCAGTACTCC.